Each of the 31 T cell receptor beta chains below was sequenced from the same sample in a study of blood T cell repertoires in COVID-19. Measured with immunoSEQ multiplex PCR; TCRdb has only the in-frame clones, and not every one. The data show approximately 100,000 clones, about 85% seen once. Sample: peripheral blood. All receptors derive from a woman aged 70-85 years with active or convalescent COVID-19.

The chain combines TRBV7-9 with TRBJ1-5; D is possibly TRBD1 (6 bases). The CDR3 length is 16 residues. Germline V CDR1 and CDR2: SEHNR, FQNEAQ (reference sequence). Deletions cut 0 bases from V and 0 bases from J, with 9 bases between. This CDR3 reads CASSLARGNSNQPQHF. The CDR3 bases are TGTGCCAGCAGCTTAGCCAGGGGTAATAGCAATCAGCCCCAGCATTTT.

With respect to this clone: A read error may account for a junction end that differs from germline. The chain is built from TRBV7-7 and TRBJ2-1; a possible D gene is TRBD2 (6 bases). The CDR3 contains 14 residues. Germline V lookup: CDR1 SSHAT, CDR2 FNYEAQ (reference sequence). As DNA, the CDR3 is TGTGCTAGCAGCTTAACCGGGAGTGTCAATGAGCAGTTCTTC. The encoded protein is CASSLTGSVNEQFF. Drawing the rest from reference TRBV7-7 and TRBJ2-1, the complete variable domain is GAGVSQSPRYKVTKRGQDVTLRCDPISSHATLYWYQQALGQGPEFLTYFNYEAQPDKSGLPSDRFSAERPEGSISTLTIQRTEQRDSAMYRCASSLTGSVNEQFFGPGTRLTVL.

V gene TRBV24-1 combines with J gene TRBJ2-1; D ambiguous. There are 11 residues in the CDR3. CDR1 is KGHDR, CDR2 SFDVKD, per germline. The ends were cut back, 0 bases at V and 10 bases at J, with 3 bases in the middle. The CDR3 is CATSDLSEQFF. As DNA, the CDR3 is TGTGCCACCAGTGATTTGAGCGAGCAGTTCTTC.

This chain links TRBV4-3 with TRBJ2-2; perhaps TRBD2 as D (5 bases). The V gene lost 3 bases and the J gene lost 6 bases, with 17 bases spanning the gap. Germline V gives CDR1 LGHNA, CDR2 YSLEER. The CDR3 extends over 16 amino acids. CDR3 region: CASSHGVGVSSGELFF. The CDR3 bases are TGCGCCAGCAGCCATGGGGTGGGAGTAAGCTCCGGGGAGCTGTTTTTT.

J is TRBJ1-6 and V is TRBV5-6, with D unclear. The germline CDR1 and CDR2 sequences are SGHDT and YYEEEE. Between the trimmed V and J ends, which lost 2 bases and 0 bases, there was a span of 12 bases. This CDR3 region has 17 residues. In DNA form, the CDR3 reads TGTGCCAGCAGCTTTGGTTTCTCGAGCTCCTATAATTCACCCCTCCACTTT. This encodes CASSFGFSSSYNSPLHF.

This chain connects TRBV7-9 to TRBJ2-7; D unresolved. This CDR3 is 15 amino acids long. Looked up from germline, CDR1 is SEHNR and CDR2 is FQNEAQ (reference sequence). Trimming shortened V by 1 base and J by 0 bases, and 10 bases separated the two germline ends. The CDR3: CASSLGRLTSYEQYF. The CDR3, as DNA: TGTGCCAGCAGCTTAGGCAGACTGACCTCCTACGAGCAGTACTTC.

The chain uses TRBV7-9 and TRBJ2-1, with 9 nucleotides matching TRBD2. From germline, CDR1 is SEHNR and CDR2 FQNEAQ (reference sequence). CDR3 length equals 15 residues. J lost 7 bases, V lost 0 bases, and 4 bases had no gene match. The CDR3 region is CASSLAREGPNEQFF. The CDR3 nucleotides read TGTGCCAGCAGCTTAGCGCGGGAGGGCCCAAATGAGCAGTTCTTC.

In its sample, this clone was seen once. The chain recombines TRBV15 with TRBJ1-4; 7 bases are a match to TRBD1. CDR3 length: 14 residues. Germline V lookup: CDR1 LNHNV, CDR2 YYDKDF (reference sequence). After removal of 1 base from V and 4 bases from J, the junction contained 0 bases not matched to a gene. The CDR3 sequence is CATSRGDSNEKLFF. CDR3 sequence (DNA): TGTGCCACCAGCAGAGGGGACAGTAATGAAAAACTGTTTTTT. The variable domain in full, with the rest retrieved from reference TRBV15 and TRBJ1-4, is DAMVIQNPRYQVTQFGKPVTLSCSQTLNHNVMYWYQQKSSQAPKLLFHYYDKDFNNEADTPDNFQSRRPNTSFCFLDIRSPGLGDTAMYLCATSRGDSNEKLFFGSGTQLSVL.

The rearrangement uses TRBV2 and TRBJ1-6, with a possible D match to TRBD1 (6 bases). The CDR3 covers 16 residues. Trimming removed 6 bases from V and 10 bases from J, with 22 bases in between. Germline V gene lookup returns CDR1 SNHLY and CDR2 FYNNEI. This CDR3 is CASRATTGFVSSPLHF. For the CDR3, the DNA is TGTGCCAGCAGAGCTACAACAGGGTTTGTTTCGTCACCCCTCCACTTT.

Concerning this clone: At one end, the junction sequence differs from germline, possibly due to a read error. The J gene is TRBJ2-7, the V gene TRBV16; 8 bases agree with TRBD2. The length of the CDR3 is 15 residues. The germline V gene has CDR1 KGHSY and CDR2 FQNENV. DNA for the CDR3: TGTGCCAGCAGCCTTAGCGGGACCACCTCCGACGAGCAGTACTTC. Residues: CASSLSGTTSDEQYF.

The chain carries TRBV2 and TRBJ1-6; 8 nucleotides match TRBD1. J gave up 4 bases and V 6 bases, and 5 bases lay outside the gene matches. CDR1 and CDR2 from the germline V gene are SNHLY and FYNNEI. The CDR3 is 15 residues long. CDR3 nucleotides: TGTGCCAGCAGCGGAAACAGGGGGTATAATTCACCCCTCCACTTT. Translating it yields CASSGNRGYNSPLHF.

This clone was observed a single time. CDR3 sequence (DNA): TGTGCCAGCTCACCCAGGGACCAGGGAGGAACTGAAGCTTTCTTT. Residues: CASSPRDQGGTEAFF. The V gene is TRBV18, the J gene TRBJ1-1, with D perhaps TRBD1 (5 bases). The length of the CDR3 is 15 residues. CDR1 KGHSH and CDR2 LQKENI come from the germline V gene. Trimming removed 3 bases from V and 5 bases from J, with 16 bases in between.

The V gene is TRBV19, the J gene TRBJ2-7; TRBD2 aligns across 7 bases. The CDR3 has 13 amino acids. Germline V gene lookup returns CDR1 LNHDA and CDR2 SQIVND (reference sequence). Germline trimming cut 1 base from V and 5 bases from J; bases unmatched to any gene: 2. CDR3 in DNA: TGTGCCAGTAGTATAGGGGAGGGAGACGAGCAGTACTTC. As protein: CASSIGEGDEQYF.

This chain connects TRBV12-3 or TRBV12-4 to TRBJ2-1, with D hard to call. The CDR3 has 13 residues. V was clipped by 1 base and J by 4 bases, with 5 bases between them. The CDR3: CASSLGNYNEQFF. CDR3 nucleotides: TGTGCCAGCAGTTTAGGTAATTACAATGAGCAGTTCTTC.

The V call is TRBV5-1, the J call TRBJ1-5; 7 bases align to TRBD1. V dropped 0 bases and J dropped 4; count of bases not matched to a gene: 10. This CDR3 is 17 amino acids long. Germline assignment: CDR1 SGHRS and CDR2 YFSETQ. CDR3 region: CASSLGPGQLGNQPQHF. CDR3 nucleotide sequence: TGCGCCAGCAGCTTGGGGCCGGGACAGCTAGGAAATCAGCCCCAGCATTTT.

The rearrangement joins TRBV3-1 (or the pseudogene TRBV3-2) to TRBJ2-1, with 7 bases identical to TRBD2. Germline V gene sequence: CDR1 LGHDT, CDR2 YNNKEL (reference sequence). This CDR3 is built from 16 residues. The V gene end was trimmed by 0 bases and the J gene end by 3 bases; junction bases not matched to a gene: 5. The CDR3 loop is CASSQEPTSLYNEQFF. The CDR3 DNA sequence: TGTGCCAGCAGCCAAGAGCCGACTAGCCTCTACAATGAGCAGTTCTTC.

The chain is built from TRBV5-6 and TRBJ1-5; D is ambiguous. CDR3 length: 14 residues. The germline gives CDR1 SGHDT, CDR2 YYEEEE. V shed 0 bases and J shed 3 bases, with 7 bases lying between them. The CDR3 region has the DNA TGTGCCAGCAGCTTGGGAGGAGACAATCAGCCCCAGCATTTT. Protein sequence: CASSLGGDNQPQHF.

This chain connects TRBV10-3 to TRBJ1-3, with 9 bases that match TRBD1. V trimming: 5 bases; J trimming: 0 bases; junction bases outside the gene matches: 8. Germline assignment: CDR1 ENHRY and CDR2 SYGVKD. The CDR3 sequence is 17 residues long. CDR3 bases: TGTGCCATCAGTCGTCCTGCGGGACAGGGCTCTGGAAACACCATATATTTT. Protein product: CAISRPAGQGSGNTIYF.

The rearrangement joins TRBV6-5 to TRBJ1-5; the D is unclear. Germline V gene lookup returns CDR1 MNHEY and CDR2 SVGAGI. The length of the CDR3 is 13 residues. V lost 6 bases, J lost 9 bases, and 15 bases lay in between. Written as DNA, the CDR3 is TGTGCCAGCAGCGCCGGAGGTTGGGGGCCCCAGCATTTT. Protein product: CASSAGGWGPQHF.

The V call is TRBV11-3, the J call TRBJ2-3, with D maybe TRBD1 (5 bases). The CDR3 totals 15 residues. The ends were cut back, 1 base at V and 2 bases at J, with 10 bases in the middle. The germline CDR1 and CDR2 sequences are SGHNT and YENEEA. The CDR3 DNA is TGTGCCAGCAGCTTAGGGGGCCTAAACACAGATACGCAGTATTTT. It yields the protein CASSLGGLNTDTQYF.

CDR3 coding DNA: TGTGCCAGCAGCTTACCAGGGGATCTGGGCTACACCTTC. This translates into CASSLPGDLGYTF. V gene TRBV7-9 combines with J gene TRBJ1-2; weak D call: TRBD1 (6 bases). The germline CDR1 and CDR2 sequences are SEHNR and FQNEAQ (reference sequence). The CDR3 is made up of 13 amino acids. V lost 2 bases to trimming and J lost 8 bases, with 12 bases between them. Looking up the rest from reference TRBV7-9 and TRBJ1-2 gives the full variable domain: DTGVSQNPRHKITKRGQNVTFRCDPISEHNRLYWYRQTLGQGPEFLTYFQNEAQLEKSRLLSDRFSAERPKGSFSTLEIQRTEQGDSAMYLCASSLPGDLGYTFGSGTRLTVV.

The V gene is TRBV29-1, the J gene TRBJ1-2; 12 bases fit TRBD1. Germline values: CDR1 SQVTM, CDR2 ANQGSEA. This CDR3 has 13 residues. V lost 6 bases, J lost 7 bases, and 6 bases stayed unmatched. CDR3 protein: CSVPGTGGFGYTF. The CDR3 DNA is TGCAGCGTACCCGGGACAGGGGGCTTTGGCTACACCTTC.

The genes are TRBV4-3 and TRBJ1-2; perhaps TRBD1 as D (5 bases). CDR3 length: 15 residues. CDR1 is LGHNA, CDR2 YSLEER, per germline. V lost 0 bases and J 6 bases, leaving 14 bases between the germline ends. CDR3 DNA: TGCGCCAGCAGCCAAGATCTAGGCAGGGAGGATGGCTACACCTTC. Translation gives CASSQDLGREDGYTF.

The V call is TRBV14, the J call TRBJ2-1, with 10 bases lining up with TRBD1. From germline, CDR1 is SGHDN and CDR2 FVKESK. The CDR3 extends over 14 amino acids. V was clipped by 4 bases and J by 9 bases; unmatched bases: 6. In DNA, the CDR3 is TGTGCCAGCAGCCTGGGACAGGGGTTTGGTGAGCAGTTCTTC. Encoded protein: CASSLGQGFGEQFF.

V is TRBV19 and J is TRBJ1-4; 7 bases map to TRBD1. Germline CDR1 and CDR2: LNHDA and SQIVND (reference sequence). CDR3 length: 16 amino acids. The trim removed 6 bases at V and 4 bases at J, leaving 11 bases unmatched. In DNA, the CDR3 is TGTGCCAGTAGCCCTCCACAGGGGCTCCTTAATGAAAAACTGTTTTTT. This translates into CASSPPQGLLNEKLFF.

The chain is built from TRBV11-2 and TRBJ2-7, with D maybe TRBD2 (5 bases). The CDR3 has 13 residues. Germline V gene data show CDR1 as SGHAT and CDR2 as FQNNGV. Trimming pared 5 bases from V and 4 bases from J, leaving 12 bases between. The DNA for the CDR3 is TGTGCCAGCAGCCAGTCTTGGGAGTACGAGCAGTACTTC. Protein: CASSQSWEYEQYF. Complete variable domain (other parts from reference TRBV11-2 and TRBJ2-7): EAGVAQSPRYKIIEKRQSVAFWCNPISGHATLYWYQQILGQGPKLLIQFQNNGVVDDSQLPKDRFSAERLKGVDSTLKIQPAKLEDSAVYLCASSQSWEYEQYFGPGTRLTVT.

This rearrangement joins TRBV28 to TRBJ2-1, with D perhaps TRBD1 (6 bases). The CDR3 is made up of 15 amino acids. Between the trimmed V and J ends, which lost 6 bases and 4 bases, there was a span of 16 bases. Germline CDR1 MDHEN, CDR2 SYDVKM. The CDR3 nucleotides are TGTGCCAGCAGCCGGACAGCCGGGGCTTACAATGAGCAGTTCTTC. Encoded protein: CASSRTAGAYNEQFF.

There are a few counts of this clone. The rearrangement links TRBV20-1 to TRBJ2-4; possibly TRBD2 for D (6 bases). The CDR3 contains 10 residues. Looked up from germline, CDR1 is DFQATT and CDR2 is SNEGSKA (reference sequence). The V and J ends lost 5 bases and 11 bases respectively, with 10 bases between them. The CDR3, as DNA: TGCAGTGCTTCGGGAGCAGTTCAGTACTTC. Amino acids: CSASGAVQYF.

The chain recombines TRBV4-1 with TRBJ2-3; 12 nucleotides agree with TRBD2. The CDR3 runs to 18 residues. Trimming removed 0 bases from V and 4 bases from J; junction bases left unmatched: 8. Germline values: CDR1 MGHRA, CDR2 YSYEKL. The CDR3 here is CASSQDRTSGTRADTQYF. The CDR3 DNA sequence: TGCGCCAGCAGCCAAGATAGGACTAGCGGGACCCGGGCAGATACGCAGTATTTT.

A single count supports this clone. The chain joins TRBV5-5 to TRBJ1-2; D remains unclear. V was cut by 1 base and J by 5 bases, with 6 bases left in between. In germline, CDR1 is SGHKS, CDR2 YYEKEE (reference sequence). The length of the CDR3 is 12 residues. The CDR3 region is CASSLPLYGYTF. The CDR3 DNA sequence: TGTGCCAGCAGCTTGCCTCTATATGGCTACACCTTC.

The DNA of the CDR3 is TGTGCCAGTAGCGCCGGGACAGCCTATTTCCATTTT. Translated, it gives CASSAGTAYFHF. This chain uses TRBV19 with TRBJ1-5; 7 nucleotides line up with TRBD1. CDR3 length equals 12 residues. Germline V CDR1 and CDR2: LNHDA, SQIVND (reference sequence). V shed 6 bases, J shed 16 bases, and the junction held 12 bases outside the gene matches.